These 16 T cell receptor beta chains were sequenced from one sample in a study of blood T cell repertoires in COVID-19. Repertoires were generated with immunoSEQ multiplex PCR, while TCRdb's copy carries only in-frame clones and drops some. This repertoire shows more than 200,000 clones, 87% found once; its top ten account for approximately 10%. Sequencing used PBMCs or T cells enriched from blood (not recorded which). The receptors shown here come from a young man who had recovered from COVID-19.

The J gene is TRBJ2-7, the V gene TRBV28; D perhaps matches TRBD1 (6 bases). Germline V CDR1 and CDR2: MDHEN, SYDVKM. V lost 3 bases, J lost 3 bases, and 15 bases lay in between. The CDR3 runs to 15 residues. CDR3 DNA sequence: TGTGCCAGCAGTTTGGGGACACCAAGAAACTACGAGCAGTACTTC. It translates to CASSLGTPRNYEQYF.

The chain recombines TRBV10-1 with TRBJ1-2; D is unclear. CDR3 length: 13 amino acids. V was cut by 0 bases and J by 3 bases, with 5 bases left in between. CDR1 and CDR2 from the germline V gene are WNHNN and SYGVQD (reference sequence). The CDR3 loop is CASSESTDYGYTF. In DNA form, the CDR3 reads TGCGCCAGCAGTGAGTCCACGGACTATGGCTACACCTTC.

This chain connects TRBV9 to TRBJ1-5; 9 bases fit TRBD1. Losses at the gene ends were 2 bases for V and 1 base for J; bases not matched to a gene: 1. This CDR3 is 15 amino acids long. Germline V gene data show CDR1 as SGDLS and CDR2 as YYNGEE. Here the CDR3 DNA reads TGTGCCAGCAGCGTGGGACAGGGAAGCAATCAGCCCCAGCATTTT. As protein: CASSVGQGSNQPQHF.

The chain couples TRBV21-1 to TRBJ1-2; TRBD1 is taken as the D call from the table, unchecked against the DNA. TRBV21-1 has pseudogene status. The CDR3 runs 14 residues. CDR3 sequence reads: CASEPGQTYYGYTF. The CDR3 DNA is TGTGCCAGTGAACCCGGACAGACCTACTATGGCTACACCTTC.

The V gene is TRBV5-1, the J gene TRBJ1-2; no clear D gene. This CDR3 contains 14 residues. V lost 4 bases to trimming and J lost 5 bases, with 15 bases between them. CDR1 is SGHRS, CDR2 YFSETQ, per germline. Written as DNA, the CDR3 is TGCGCCAGCAGCCTTACGACGGGAGTATATGGCTACACCTTC. This sequence encodes CASSLTTGVYGYTF.

V gene TRBV20-1 combines with J gene TRBJ1-2, with a weak D call TRBD1 (5 bases). The germline V and J ends were trimmed by 5 bases and 7 bases, with 11 bases remaining between them. CDR3 length equals 11 residues. Germline V lookup: CDR1 DFQATT, CDR2 SNEGSKA (reference sequence). CDR3 sequence (DNA): TGCAGTGCTTTCTCAGGGTCTGGCTACACCTTC. Protein: CSAFSGSGYTF.

This chain uses TRBV5-1 with TRBJ2-2; D remains unclear. Germline lookup yields CDR1 SGHRS and CDR2 YFSETQ. Trimming shortened V by 0 bases and J by 3 bases, and 15 bases separated the two germline ends. The CDR3 covers 17 residues. The CDR3: CASSLDRVRQYTGELFF. CDR3 coding DNA: TGCGCCAGCAGCTTGGATAGAGTCAGGCAATACACCGGGGAGCTGTTTTTT.

This clone was observed a single time. This chain uses TRBV3-1 (or the pseudogene TRBV3-2) with TRBJ1-1; D gene uncertain. The germline V gene has CDR1 LGHDT and CDR2 YNNKEL (reference sequence). Trimming left V 4 bases short and J 8 bases short, with 11 bases between. CDR3 length: 12 amino acids. The CDR3 region has the DNA TGTGCCAGCAGCCTAACGAGCACGGAAGCTTTCTTT. Amino acids: CASSLTSTEAFF.

V gene TRBV28 combines with J gene TRBJ1-3; tentative D call: TRBD1 (5 bases). V lost 3 bases and J 3 bases, leaving 6 bases between the germline ends. The length of the CDR3 is 13 residues. CDR1 and CDR2 from the germline V gene are MDHEN and SYDVKM. The CDR3 sequence: CASSFQGGNTIYF. CDR3 bases: TGTGCCAGCAGTTTTCAGGGTGGAAACACCATATATTTT.

The DNA of the CDR3 is TGTGCCAGTAGAACAGGGGGAAACACCATATATTTT. This sequence encodes CASRTGGNTIYF. The chain recombines TRBV19 with TRBJ1-3; D possibly corresponds to TRBD1 (6 bases). The CDR3 runs to 12 residues. The V gene's germline CDR1 is LNHDA and CDR2 SQIVND (reference sequence). V lost 6 bases, J lost 4 bases, and 7 bases lay in between.

V is TRBV4-1 and J is TRBJ1-2, with TRBD1 matching 7 bases. Germline trimming cut 1 base from V and 7 bases from J; bases unmatched to any gene: 6. This CDR3 spans 14 amino acids. Germline lookup yields CDR1 MGHRA and CDR2 YSYEKL. The CDR3 reads CASSQGSGGIGYTF. In DNA form, the CDR3 reads TGCGCCAGCAGCCAAGGCTCAGGGGGTATTGGCTACACCTTC.

CDR3: CASSLLSSPTYEQYF. The CDR3 region has the DNA TGTGCCAGCAGCTTACTATCCAGCCCCACCTACGAGCAGTACTTC. The chain recombines TRBV5-4 with TRBJ2-7; D not certain. Germline V gene lookup returns CDR1 SGHNT and CDR2 YYREEE (reference sequence). V was trimmed by 2 bases and J by 2 bases, leaving 14 bases between them. The CDR3 runs to 15 residues.

The J gene is TRBJ2-7, the V gene TRBV29-1; the D gene is possibly TRBD2 (6 bases). V was shortened by 7 bases and J by 3 bases, with 16 bases between the two germline ends. The CDR3 has 13 amino acids. Germline assignment: CDR1 SQVTM and CDR2 ANQGSEA. CDR3 amino acids: CSAGGWGNYEQYF. Written as DNA, the CDR3 is TGCAGCGCCGGGGGTTGGGGTAACTACGAGCAGTACTTC.

The chain joins TRBV11-2 to TRBJ2-2; 8 positions agree with TRBD2. The CDR3 runs to 16 residues. The junction had 7 bases not matched to a gene; V was cut back by 3 bases and J by 4 bases. From germline, CDR1 is SGHAT and CDR2 FQNNGV. The CDR3 coding sequence is TGTGCCAGCAGCTTCGAGGCGGGAGGAATCACCGGGGAGCTGTTTTTT. It yields the protein CASSFEAGGITGELFF.

The V call is TRBV4-2, the J call TRBJ2-1; TRBD1 agrees at 7 bases. This CDR3 comprises 22 residues. V lost 2 bases, J lost 5 bases, and 27 bases stayed unmatched. Germline loops: CDR1 LGHNA, CDR2 YNFKEQ. The CDR3 here is CASSQKGASVGHLRAGHNEQFF. DNA of the CDR3: TGTGCCAGCAGCCAAAAGGGGGCAAGCGTGGGACATCTTAGGGCGGGCCACAATGAGCAGTTCTTC.

CDR3 amino acids: CASPGQGTKNTEAFF. CDR3 in DNA: TGTGCCAGCCCGGGACAGGGGACAAAAAACACTGAAGCTTTCTTT. The chain has TRBV6-5 and TRBJ1-1; TRBD1 agrees at 10 bases. V lost 8 bases, J lost 2 bases, and 8 bases stayed unmatched. In germline, CDR1 is MNHEY, CDR2 SVGAGI. The CDR3 has 15 amino acids.